The next 23 T cell receptor beta chains were all read from a single sample in a study of cytomegalovirus exposure and HLA in healthy donors. Profiled with immunoSEQ multiplex PCR; TCRdb holds only in-frame clones, not every one. Found here are about 360,000 clones, around 86% of them singletons; the top ten hold 0.65% to 0.95%. Sequenced input: PBMCs. These TCRs come from a woman aged 18-29 years in good health and CMV-seronegative.

The chain is built from TRBV2 and TRBJ2-6; D perhaps matches TRBD2 (6 bases). Between the trimmed V and J ends, which lost 6 bases and 1 base, there was a span of 10 bases. The CDR3 runs 15 residues. CDR1 and CDR2 (germline): SNHLY, FYNNEI. CDR3 sequence (DNA): TGTGCCAGCAGGCGGGGAACTTCTGGGGCCAACGTCCTGACTTTC. It specifies CASRRGTSGANVLTF.

J is TRBJ1-1 and V is TRBV27; D gene unclear. V shed 4 bases and J shed 1 base, with 10 bases lying between them. This CDR3 has 14 amino acids. CDR1 MNHEY and CDR2 SMNVEV come from the germline V gene (reference sequence). The CDR3 DNA sequence: TGTGCCAGCAGTTCTCTCATGCGGAACACTGAAGCTTTCTTT. This codes for CASSSLMRNTEAFF.

The chain employs TRBV5-4 and TRBJ1-1; TRBD1 is a possible D gene (6 bases). Germline assignment: CDR1 SGHNT and CDR2 YYREEE (reference sequence). Trimming shortened V by 4 bases and J by 8 bases, and 15 bases separated the two germline ends. This CDR3 spans 13 amino acids. CDR3 nucleotides: TGTGCCAGCAGCCCCAGGACAGACATAGAAGCTTTCTTT. Its protein is CASSPRTDIEAFF. Supplemented by reference TRBV5-4 and TRBJ1-1, the full variable domain reads ETGVTQSPTHLIKTRGQQVTLRCSSQSGHNTVSWYQQALGQGPQFIFQYYREEENGRGNFPPRFSGLQFPNYSSELNVNALELDDSALYLCASSPRTDIEAFFGQGTRLTVV.

The rearrangement joins TRBV7-2 to TRBJ2-7, with 8 positions matching TRBD1. The V gene's germline CDR1 is SGHTA and CDR2 FQGNSA. CDR3 length equals 15 residues. J lost 6 bases, V lost 4 bases, and 11 bases had no gene match. The chain's CDR3 is CASSSRTGPSAEQYF. In DNA, the CDR3 is TGTGCCAGCAGCTCTAGGACAGGGCCGTCTGCCGAGCAGTACTTC. Drawing the rest from reference TRBV7-2 and TRBJ2-7, the complete variable domain is GAGVSQSPSNKVTEKGKDVELRCDPISGHTALYWYRQSLGQGLEFLIYFQGNSAPDKSGLPSDRFSAERTGGSVSTLTIQRTQQEDSAVYLCASSSRTGPSAEQYFGPGTRLTVT.

Many counts were recorded for this clone. The V call is TRBV10-1, the J call TRBJ2-5; 11 bases are a match to TRBD2. V lost 6 bases and J lost 0; bases outside the gene matches: 15. CDR3 length equals 19 residues. Germline values: CDR1 WNHNN, CDR2 SYGVQD (reference sequence). The DNA for the CDR3 is TGCGCCAGCAGCGAGCAGGGACTAGCGGCGAAGTGGGACCAAGAGACCCAGTACTTC. It codes for CASSEQGLAAKWDQETQYF.

This clone came up once. The chain links TRBV10-1 to TRBJ2-7; 10 bases fit TRBD2. V lost 2 bases and J lost 6; bases outside the gene matches: 4. Germline V CDR1 and CDR2: WNHNN, SYGVQD (reference sequence). The CDR3 covers 14 residues. The CDR3 region has the DNA TGCGCCAGCAGTGAGGACTCTAGCGGGGGCGAGCAGTACTTC. Its translation is CASSEDSSGGEQYF.

The table lists this clone with a few counts. The sample carries other DNA sequences with the same CDR3. V and J are TRBV9 and TRBJ1-5; no clear D. The V end was cut by 7 bases, the J end by 3 bases, with 8 bases between. Germline V gene data show CDR1 as SGDLS and CDR2 as YYNGEE. This CDR3 region has 12 residues. CDR3 region: CASGSPNQPQHF. Here the CDR3 DNA reads TGTGCCAGCGGGAGCCCCAATCAGCCCCAGCATTTT.

The chain recombines TRBV10-2 with TRBJ2-1; D possibly corresponds to TRBD1 (5 bases). CDR1 WSHSY and CDR2 SAAADI come from the germline V gene. The CDR3 sequence is 13 residues long. The V end was cut by 5 bases, the J end by 1 base, with 6 bases between. CDR3 DNA sequence: TGCGCCAGCAGTCCAGGGTCCTACAATGAGCAGTTCTTC. As protein: CASSPGSYNEQFF.

The rearrangement links TRBV4-1 to TRBJ2-5; D is perhaps TRBD1 (5 bases). The V end lost 2 bases, the J end lost 4 bases, and 11 bases lay between the germline ends. In germline, CDR1 is MGHRA, CDR2 YSYEKL. The CDR3 spans 14 residues. As DNA, the CDR3 is TGCGCCAGCAGCCAACCAGGGAACCTAGAGACCCAGTACTTC. The encoded protein is CASSQPGNLETQYF.

V and J are TRBV27 and TRBJ1-2; tentatively, D is TRBD1 (6 bases). The CDR3 covers 17 residues. Germline values: CDR1 MNHEY, CDR2 SMNVEV (reference sequence). V lost 0 bases, J lost 0 bases, and 14 bases lay in between. The CDR3 loop reads CASSLSARGAPNYGYTF. CDR3 coding DNA: TGTGCCAGCAGTTTATCGGCCCGGGGGGCCCCTAACTATGGCTACACCTTC.

This chain links TRBV6-1 with TRBJ2-1, with TRBD2 identical over 7 bases. Germline CDR1 is MNHNS and CDR2 is SASEGT. V trimming: 3 bases; J trimming: 8 bases; junction bases outside the gene matches: 10. The CDR3 runs to 15 residues. In DNA, the CDR3 is TGTGCCAGCAGTGAGCTAGCGGCATTTCGGGATGAGCAGTTCTTC. As protein: CASSELAAFRDEQFF.

This clone was seen only once. The gene calls are TRBV19 and TRBJ2-7, with D unresolved. This CDR3 has 14 amino acids. Germline CDR1 reads LNHDA; CDR2 reads SQIVND (reference sequence). V lost 1 base and J lost 1, with 8 bases in between. This CDR3 is CASSIVPLSYEQYF. The CDR3 DNA follows: TGTGCCAGTAGTATAGTCCCGCTATCCTACGAGCAGTACTTC. The full variable domain, with the rest looked up from reference TRBV19 and TRBJ2-7, is DGGITQSPKYLFRKEGQNVTLSCEQNLNHDAMYWYRQDPGQGLRLIYYSQIVNDFQKGDIAEGYSVSREKKESFPLTVTSAQKNPTAFYLCASSIVPLSYEQYFGPGTRLTVT.

There are a few counts of this clone. The V gene is TRBV20-1, the J gene TRBJ1-1; unclear D gene. The CDR3 extends over 11 amino acids. Deletions cut 6 bases from V and 1 base from J, with 6 bases between. The germline V gene has CDR1 DFQATT and CDR2 SNEGSKA (reference sequence). CDR3 nucleotides: TGCAGTGCGCAGGCGAACACTGAAGCTTTCTTT. Protein sequence: CSAQANTEAFF.

V gene TRBV6-1 combines with J gene TRBJ1-3; D remains ambiguous. CDR1 MNHNS and CDR2 SASEGT come from the germline V gene. The CDR3 spans 14 residues. V shed 4 bases and J shed 0 bases, with 7 bases lying between them. The CDR3, as DNA: TGTGCCAGCAGTGCTGCGGTCTCTGGAAACACCATATATTTT. As protein: CASSAAVSGNTIYF.

CDR3 region: CASSDQGHGELFF. CDR3 nucleotide sequence: TGTGCCAGCAGTGACCAGGGGCACGGGGAGCTGTTTTTT. This sequence joins TRBV6-4 and TRBJ2-2; D is possibly TRBD1 (6 bases). The CDR3 is 13 amino acids. The germline V gene has CDR1 MRHNA and CDR2 SNTAGT. V dropped 2 bases and J dropped 7 bases, with 8 bases sitting between them.

The chain joins TRBV10-2 to TRBJ1-5; TRBD1 might be the D (5 bases). Germline V CDR1 and CDR2: WSHSY, SAAADI. V was trimmed by 3 bases and J by 6 bases, leaving 9 bases between them. The CDR3 sequence is 13 residues long. In nucleotides, the CDR3 is TGCGCCAGCAGTGAAACAAGGGGTCAGCCCCAGCATTTT. This translates into CASSETRGQPQHF.

In its sample, this clone was seen once. The chain uses TRBV2 and TRBJ2-3; D is perhaps TRBD2 (6 bases). This CDR3 is 10 amino acids long. V lost 8 bases and J 7 bases, leaving 7 bases between the germline ends. The germline V gene encodes CDR1 SNHLY and CDR2 FYNNEI. The CDR3 protein is CASWDYTQYF. In DNA, the CDR3 is TGTGCCAGCTGGGACTATACGCAGTATTTT.

The V call is TRBV19, the J call TRBJ1-5; D possibly corresponds to TRBD1 (5 bases). V gave up 1 base and J gave up 0 bases, with 13 bases separating them. The CDR3 consists of 17 residues. Germline V lookup: CDR1 LNHDA, CDR2 SQIVND (reference sequence). The DNA of the CDR3 is TGTGCCAGTAGTATAGTGGCCGCGGGGGGTAGCAATCAGCCCCAGCATTTT. This codes for CASSIVAAGGSNQPQHF.

The chain uses TRBV29-1 and TRBJ2-5, with 8 bases matching TRBD2. V lost 4 bases, J lost 5 bases, and 3 bases stayed unmatched. This CDR3 is built from 12 residues. Germline CDR1 reads SQVTM; CDR2 reads ANQGSEA. CDR3 protein: CSVGLARETQYF. The CDR3 bases are TGCAGCGTTGGACTAGCGAGGGAGACCCAGTACTTC.

The DNA for the CDR3 is TGTGCCAGCAGCTTAAAAATAGCGGCGAAGGAGGAGACCCAGTACTTC. This encodes CASSLKIAAKEETQYF. The chain combines TRBV7-9 with TRBJ2-5; TRBD2 is a possible D gene (6 bases). The germline gives CDR1 SEHNR, CDR2 FQNEAQ (reference sequence). V was cut by 2 bases and J by 5 bases, with 18 bases left in between. The CDR3 is made up of 16 amino acids.

CDR3 region: CASSLSRDRDGDTQYF. The CDR3 coding sequence is TGTGCCAGCAGTTTATCCCGGGACAGGGACGGCGATACGCAGTATTTT. The V call is TRBV27, the J call TRBJ2-3, with TRBD1 matching over 9 bases. After removal of 0 bases from V and 6 bases from J, the junction contained 7 bases not matched to a gene. In germline, CDR1 is MNHEY, CDR2 SMNVEV (reference sequence). The CDR3 has 16 residues.

This clone was seen more than once but under ten times. The chain joins TRBV4-1 to TRBJ1-5; 9 bases align to TRBD1. The CDR3 contains 14 residues. J was trimmed by 4 bases and V by 4 bases; bases with no gene match: 2. Per the germline V gene, CDR1 is MGHRA and CDR2 is YSYEKL. The DNA of the CDR3 is TGCGCCAGCAGCCCGGGACAGGGAAATCAGCCCCAGCATTTT. It codes for CASSPGQGNQPQHF.

The J gene is TRBJ2-2, the V gene TRBV9, with D possibly being TRBD2 (5 bases). Germline V CDR1 and CDR2: SGDLS, YYNGEE. This CDR3 has 16 amino acids. Trimming took off 4 bases at V and 0 bases at J, with 13 bases between the two ends. Here the CDR3 DNA reads TGTGCCAGCAGCCCCCGGGGTGGACCGAACACCGGGGAGCTGTTTTTT. It encodes CASSPRGGPNTGELFF.